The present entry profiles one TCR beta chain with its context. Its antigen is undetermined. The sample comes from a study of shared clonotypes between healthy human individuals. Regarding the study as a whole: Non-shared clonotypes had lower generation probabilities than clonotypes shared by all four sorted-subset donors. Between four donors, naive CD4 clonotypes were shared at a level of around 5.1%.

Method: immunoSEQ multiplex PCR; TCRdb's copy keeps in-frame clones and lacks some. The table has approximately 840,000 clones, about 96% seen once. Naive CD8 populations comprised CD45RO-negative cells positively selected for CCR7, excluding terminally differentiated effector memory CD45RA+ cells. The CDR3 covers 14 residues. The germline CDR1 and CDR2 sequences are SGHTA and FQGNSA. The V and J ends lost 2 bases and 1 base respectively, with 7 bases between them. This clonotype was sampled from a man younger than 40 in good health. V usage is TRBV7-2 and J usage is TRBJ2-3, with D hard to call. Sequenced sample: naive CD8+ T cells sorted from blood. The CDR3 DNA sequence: TGTGCCAGCAGCTTATTCCAGGGCACAGATACGCAGTATTTT. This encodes CASSLFQGTDTQYF.